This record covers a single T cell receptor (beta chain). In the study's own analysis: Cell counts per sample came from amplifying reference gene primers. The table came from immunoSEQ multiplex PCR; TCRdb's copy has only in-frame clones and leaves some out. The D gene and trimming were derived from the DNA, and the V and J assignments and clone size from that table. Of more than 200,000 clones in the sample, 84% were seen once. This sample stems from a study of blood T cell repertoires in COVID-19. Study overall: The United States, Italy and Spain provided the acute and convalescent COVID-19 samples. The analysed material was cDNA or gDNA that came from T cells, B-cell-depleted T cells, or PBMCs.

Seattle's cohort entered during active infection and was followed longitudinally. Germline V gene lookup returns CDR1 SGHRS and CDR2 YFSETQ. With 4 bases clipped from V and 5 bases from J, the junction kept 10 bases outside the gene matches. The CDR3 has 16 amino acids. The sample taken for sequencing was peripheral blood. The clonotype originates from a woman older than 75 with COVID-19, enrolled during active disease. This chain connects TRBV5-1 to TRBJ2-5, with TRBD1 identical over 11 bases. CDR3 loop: CASSQGTGGSWETQYF. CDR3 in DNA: TGCGCCAGCAGCCAAGGGACAGGGGGTTCTTGGGAGACCCAGTACTTC.